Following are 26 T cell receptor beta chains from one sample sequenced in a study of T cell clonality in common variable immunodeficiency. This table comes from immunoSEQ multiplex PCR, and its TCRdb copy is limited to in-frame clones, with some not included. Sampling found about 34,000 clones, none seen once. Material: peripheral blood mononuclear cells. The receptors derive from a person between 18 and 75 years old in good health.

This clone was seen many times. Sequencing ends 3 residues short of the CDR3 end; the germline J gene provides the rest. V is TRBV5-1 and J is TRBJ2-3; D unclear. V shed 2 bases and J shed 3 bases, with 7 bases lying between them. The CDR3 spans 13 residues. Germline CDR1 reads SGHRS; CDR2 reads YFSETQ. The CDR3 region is CASSLPGTDTQYF. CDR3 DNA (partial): TGCGCCAGCAGCTTACCGGGTACAGATACG.

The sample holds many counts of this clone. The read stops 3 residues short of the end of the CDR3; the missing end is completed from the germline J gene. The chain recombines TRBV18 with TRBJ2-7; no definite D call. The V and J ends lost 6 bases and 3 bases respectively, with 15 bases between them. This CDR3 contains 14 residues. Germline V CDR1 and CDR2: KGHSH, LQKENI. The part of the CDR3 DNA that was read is TGTGCCAGCTCGCAGAGATCAGGTTTCTACGAG. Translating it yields CASSQRSGFYE. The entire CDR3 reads CASSQRSGFYEQYF.

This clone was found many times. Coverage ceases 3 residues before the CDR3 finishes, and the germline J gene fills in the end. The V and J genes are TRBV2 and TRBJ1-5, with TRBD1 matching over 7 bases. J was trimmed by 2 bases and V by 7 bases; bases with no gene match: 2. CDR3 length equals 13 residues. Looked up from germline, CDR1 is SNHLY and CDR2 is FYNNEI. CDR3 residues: CASKTGGNQPQHF. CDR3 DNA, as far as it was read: TGTGCCAGCAAAACAGGGGGCAATCAGCCC.

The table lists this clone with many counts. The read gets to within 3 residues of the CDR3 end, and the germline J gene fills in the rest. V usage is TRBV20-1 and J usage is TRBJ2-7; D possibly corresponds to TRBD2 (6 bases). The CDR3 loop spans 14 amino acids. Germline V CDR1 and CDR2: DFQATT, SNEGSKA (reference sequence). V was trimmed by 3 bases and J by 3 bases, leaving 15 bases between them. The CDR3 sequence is CSASGRVGGYEQYF. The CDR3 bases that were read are TGCAGTGCTAGCGGCAGGGTCGGGGGCTACGAG.

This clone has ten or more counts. The CDR3 reads CASSLSGVVHNEQFF. The CDR3 DNA, read in part, is TGTGCCAGCAGCTTATCCGGGGTCGTTCACAATGAG. The chain uses TRBV7-9 and TRBJ2-1, with D possibly being TRBD2 (5 bases). The read ends 3 residues shy of where the CDR3 ends; the end is completed using the germline J gene. The CDR3 consists of 15 residues. Germline V gives CDR1 SEHNR, CDR2 FQNEAQ (reference sequence). Trimming stripped 2 bases from V and 5 bases from J, with 13 bases between.

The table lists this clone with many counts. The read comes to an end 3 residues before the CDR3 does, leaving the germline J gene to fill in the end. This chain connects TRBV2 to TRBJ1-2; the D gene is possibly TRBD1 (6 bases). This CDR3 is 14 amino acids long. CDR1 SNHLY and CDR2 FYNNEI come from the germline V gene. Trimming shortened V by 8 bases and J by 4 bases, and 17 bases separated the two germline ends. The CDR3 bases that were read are TGTGCCAGCGTGGGGGCGGGCGCTACCTATGGC. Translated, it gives CASVGAGATYG. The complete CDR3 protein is CASVGAGATYGYTF.

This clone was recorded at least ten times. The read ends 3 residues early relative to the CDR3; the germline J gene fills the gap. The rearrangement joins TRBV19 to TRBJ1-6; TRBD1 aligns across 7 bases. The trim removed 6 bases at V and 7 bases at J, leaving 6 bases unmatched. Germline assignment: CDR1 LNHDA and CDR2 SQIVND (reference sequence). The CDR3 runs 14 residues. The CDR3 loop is CASSPGQKNSPLHF. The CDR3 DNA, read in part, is TGTGCCAGTAGCCCGGGACAGAAAAATTCACCC.

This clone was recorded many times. Incomplete CDR3 DNA: TGCGCCAGCAGCCTAGTCCGGGGGGAGACC. This gives the protein CASSLVRGET. From start to end, the CDR3 is CASSLVRGETQYF. J is TRBJ2-5 and V is TRBV4-1, with D maybe TRBD2 (6 bases). With the read ending 3 residues before the CDR3 end, the germline J gene is used to fill in that end. The CDR3 extends over 13 amino acids. Trimming pared 4 bases from V and 5 bases from J, leaving 11 bases between. Germline V gives CDR1 MGHRA, CDR2 YSYEKL.

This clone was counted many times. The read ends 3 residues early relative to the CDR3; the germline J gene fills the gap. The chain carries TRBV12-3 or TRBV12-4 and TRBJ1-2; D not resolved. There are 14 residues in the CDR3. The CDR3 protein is CASSLAGFHRGYTF. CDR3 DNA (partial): TGTGCCAGCAGTTTAGCCGGGTTTCACCGGGGC.

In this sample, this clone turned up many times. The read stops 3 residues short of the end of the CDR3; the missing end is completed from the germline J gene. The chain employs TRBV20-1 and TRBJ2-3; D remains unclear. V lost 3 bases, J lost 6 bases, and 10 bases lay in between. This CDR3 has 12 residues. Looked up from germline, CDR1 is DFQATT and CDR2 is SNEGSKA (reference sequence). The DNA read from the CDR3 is TGCAGTGCTAGCCCTAGTTCCGATACG. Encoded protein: CSASPSSDT. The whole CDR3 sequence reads CSASPSSDTQYF.

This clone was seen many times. Here the CDR3 reads CASSYRGRDPKDYGYTF. CDR3 DNA (partial): TGTGCCAGCAGTTACAGGGGGCGAGACCCAAAAGACTATGGC. The chain carries TRBV6-2 or TRBV6-3 and TRBJ1-2; TRBD1 aligns across 7 bases. With the read ending 3 residues before the CDR3 end, the germline J gene is used to fill in that end. CDR1 is MNHEY and CDR2 is SVGEGT in the germline V gene. The CDR3 totals 17 residues. The ends lost 2 bases at V and 3 bases at J; junction bases unmatched: 12.

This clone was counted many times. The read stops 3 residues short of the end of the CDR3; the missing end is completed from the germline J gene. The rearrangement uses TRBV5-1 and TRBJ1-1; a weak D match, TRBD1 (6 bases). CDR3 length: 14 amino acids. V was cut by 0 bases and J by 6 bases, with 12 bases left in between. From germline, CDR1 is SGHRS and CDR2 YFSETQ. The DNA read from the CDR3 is TGCGCCAGCAGCTTGGCACAGGGTAGCGCTGAA. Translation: CASSLAQGSAE. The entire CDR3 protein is CASSLAQGSAEAFF.

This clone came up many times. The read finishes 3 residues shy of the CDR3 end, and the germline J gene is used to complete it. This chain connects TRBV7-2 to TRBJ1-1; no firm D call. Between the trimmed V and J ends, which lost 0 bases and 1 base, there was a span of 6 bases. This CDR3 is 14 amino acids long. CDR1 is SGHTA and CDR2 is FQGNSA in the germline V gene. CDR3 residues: CASSLASGNTEAFF. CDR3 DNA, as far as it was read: TGTGCCAGCAGCTTAGCCAGCGGGAACACTGAA.

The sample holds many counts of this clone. The CDR3 bases that were read are TGTGCCAGCTCACCACCATCCAGGTCCGAG. Encoded protein: CASSPPSRSE. The full CDR3 sequence reads CASSPPSRSEQYF. The rearrangement links TRBV18 to TRBJ2-7; D is ambiguous. The CDR3 end falls 3 residues outside the read, so it is completed with the germline J gene. The CDR3 totals 13 residues. CDR1 and CDR2 from the germline V gene are KGHSH and LQKENI. V was trimmed by 0 bases and J by 6 bases, leaving 9 bases between them.

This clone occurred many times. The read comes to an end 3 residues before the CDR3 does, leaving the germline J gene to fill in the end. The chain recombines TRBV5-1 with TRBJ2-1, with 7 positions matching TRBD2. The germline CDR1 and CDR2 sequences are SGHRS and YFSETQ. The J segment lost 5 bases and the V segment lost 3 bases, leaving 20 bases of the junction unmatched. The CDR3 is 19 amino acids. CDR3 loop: CASSSQGKSFGTTDNEQFF. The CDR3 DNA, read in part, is TGCGCCAGCAGCTCTCAGGGCAAATCGTTCGGGACTACGGACAATGAG.

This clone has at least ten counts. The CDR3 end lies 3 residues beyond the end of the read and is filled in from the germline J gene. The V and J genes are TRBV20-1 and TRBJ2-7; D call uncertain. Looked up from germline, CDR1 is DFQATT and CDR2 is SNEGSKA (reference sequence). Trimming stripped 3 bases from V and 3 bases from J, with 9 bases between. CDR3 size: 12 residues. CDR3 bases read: TGCAGTGCTAGTAGACGCGGCTACGAG. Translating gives CSASRRGYE. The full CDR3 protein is CSASRRGYEQYF.

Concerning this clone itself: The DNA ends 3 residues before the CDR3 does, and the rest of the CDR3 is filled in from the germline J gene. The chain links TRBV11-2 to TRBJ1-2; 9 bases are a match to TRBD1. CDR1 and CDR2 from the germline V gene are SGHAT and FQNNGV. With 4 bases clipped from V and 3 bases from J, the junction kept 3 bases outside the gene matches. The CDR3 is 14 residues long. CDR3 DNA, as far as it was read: TGTGCCAGCAGCTGGCGGGACAGGGACTATGGC. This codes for CASSWRDRDYG. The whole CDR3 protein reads CASSWRDRDYGYTF.

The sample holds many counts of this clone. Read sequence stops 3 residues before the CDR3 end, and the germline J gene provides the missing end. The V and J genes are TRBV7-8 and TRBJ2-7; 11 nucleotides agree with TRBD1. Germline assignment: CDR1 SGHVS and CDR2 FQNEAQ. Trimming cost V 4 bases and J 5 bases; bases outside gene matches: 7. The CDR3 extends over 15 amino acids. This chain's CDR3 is CASSSNGQGADEQYF. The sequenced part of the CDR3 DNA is TGTGCCAGCAGCTCCAACGGACAGGGGGCTGACGAG. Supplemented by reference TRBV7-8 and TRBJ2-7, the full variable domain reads GAGVSQSPRYKVAKRGQDVALRCDPISGHVSLFWYQQALGQGPEFLTYFQNEAQLDKSGLPSDRFFAERPEGSVSTLKIQRTQQEDSAVYLCASSSNGQGADEQYFGPGTRLTVT.

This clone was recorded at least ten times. Partial CDR3 DNA: TGTGCCACCAGCAGAGCGGGACTAGCGGGAGGAAGAGATACG. Amino acids: CATSRAGLAGGRDT. The whole CDR3 sequence reads CATSRAGLAGGRDTQYF. This chain joins TRBV15 and TRBJ2-3; 15 nucleotides agree with TRBD2. The sequence runs out 3 residues before the end of the CDR3; the remainder is reconstructed from the germline J gene. CDR3 length: 17 residues. V gave up 1 base and J gave up 5 bases; unmatched junction bases: 4. CDR1 LNHNV and CDR2 YYDKDF come from the germline V gene (reference sequence).

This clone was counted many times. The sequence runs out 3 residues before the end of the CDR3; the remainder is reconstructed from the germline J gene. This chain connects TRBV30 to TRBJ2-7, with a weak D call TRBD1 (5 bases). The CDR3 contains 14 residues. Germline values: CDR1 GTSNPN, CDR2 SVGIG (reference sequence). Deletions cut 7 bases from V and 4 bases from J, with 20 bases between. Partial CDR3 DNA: TGTGCCTTGGATGCAGGCAGGGTCTGGTACGAG. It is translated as CALDAGRVWYE. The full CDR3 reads CALDAGRVWYEQYF.

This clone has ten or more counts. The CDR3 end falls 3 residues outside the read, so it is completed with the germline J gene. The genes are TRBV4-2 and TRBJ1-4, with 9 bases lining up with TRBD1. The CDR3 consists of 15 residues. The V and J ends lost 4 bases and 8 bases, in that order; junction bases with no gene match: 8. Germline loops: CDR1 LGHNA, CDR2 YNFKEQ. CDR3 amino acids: CASSRTGAVGEKLFF. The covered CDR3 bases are TGTGCCAGCAGCCGGACAGGGGCCGTAGGGGAAAAA.

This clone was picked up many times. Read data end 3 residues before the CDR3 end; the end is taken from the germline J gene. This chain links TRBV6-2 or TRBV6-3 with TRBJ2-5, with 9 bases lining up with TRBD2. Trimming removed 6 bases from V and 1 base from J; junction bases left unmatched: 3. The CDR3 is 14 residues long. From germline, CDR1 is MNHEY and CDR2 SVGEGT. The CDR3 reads CASSLAGAQETQYF. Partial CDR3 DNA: TGTGCCAGCAGCTTAGCGGGGGCCCAAGAGACC.

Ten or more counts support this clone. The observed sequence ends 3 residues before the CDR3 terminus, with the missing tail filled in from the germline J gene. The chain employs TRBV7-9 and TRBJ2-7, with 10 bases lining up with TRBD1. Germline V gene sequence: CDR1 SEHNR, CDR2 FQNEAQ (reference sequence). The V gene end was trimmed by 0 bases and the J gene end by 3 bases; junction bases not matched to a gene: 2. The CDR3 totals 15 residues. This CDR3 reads CASSLAGQGLYEQYF. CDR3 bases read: TGTGCCAGCAGCTTAGCGGGACAGGGGCTCTACGAG. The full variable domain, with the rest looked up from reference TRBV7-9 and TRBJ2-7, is DTGVSQNPRHKITKRGQNVTFRCDPISEHNRLYWYRQTLGQGPEFLTYFQNEAQLEKSRLLSDRFSAERPKGSFSTLEIQRTEQGDSAMYLCASSLAGQGLYEQYFGPGTRLTVT.

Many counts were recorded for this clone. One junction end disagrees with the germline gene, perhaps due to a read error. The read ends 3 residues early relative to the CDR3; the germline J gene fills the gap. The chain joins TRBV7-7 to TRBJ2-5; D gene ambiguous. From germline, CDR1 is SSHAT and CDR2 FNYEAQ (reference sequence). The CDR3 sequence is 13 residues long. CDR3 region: CASSPLAEETQYF. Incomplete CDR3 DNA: TGTGCTAGCAGCCCCTTGGCCGAAGAGACC. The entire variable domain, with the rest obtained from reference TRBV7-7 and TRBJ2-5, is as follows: GAGVSQSPRYKVTKRGQDVTLRCDPISSHATLYWYQQALGQGPEFLTYFNYEAQPDKSGLPSDRFSAERPEGSISTLTIQRTEQRDSAMYRCASSPLAEETQYFGPGTRLLVL.

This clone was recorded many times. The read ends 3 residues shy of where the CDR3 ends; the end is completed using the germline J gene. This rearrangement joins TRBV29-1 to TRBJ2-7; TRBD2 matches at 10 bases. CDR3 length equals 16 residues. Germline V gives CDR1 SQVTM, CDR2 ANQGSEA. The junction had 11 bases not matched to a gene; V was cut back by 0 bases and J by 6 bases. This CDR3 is CSVEDPLSSGRGEQYF. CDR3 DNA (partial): TGCAGCGTTGAAGATCCCCTCTCTAGCGGGAGAGGCGAG.

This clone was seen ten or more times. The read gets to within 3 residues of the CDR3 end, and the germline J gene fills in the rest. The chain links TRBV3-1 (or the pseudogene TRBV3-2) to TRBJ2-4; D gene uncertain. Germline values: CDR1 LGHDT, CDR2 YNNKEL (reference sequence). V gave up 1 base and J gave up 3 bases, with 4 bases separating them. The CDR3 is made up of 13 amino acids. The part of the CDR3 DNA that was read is TGTGCCAGCAGCCAAGCCGTCAAAAACATT. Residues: CASSQAVKNI. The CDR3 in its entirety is CASSQAVKNIQYF.